This TCR beta chain was recorded in a study of shared clonotypes between healthy human individuals. Naive CD8 cells comprised CD45RO-negative, CCR7-positively selected cells, excluding terminally differentiated effector memory CD45RA+ cells. The junction had 9 bases not matched to a gene; V was cut back by 5 bases and J by 6 bases. Germline assignment: CDR1 GTSNPN and CDR2 SVGIG (reference sequence). The CDR3 extends over 15 amino acids. Sequencing was performed with immunoSEQ multiplex PCR; in TCRdb, only in-frame clones are kept and a portion is missing. The table has some 2.1 million clones, just under 95% seen once. Study outcomes and limitations: Memory subsets generally showed smaller estimated richness than naive subsets did. Some naive CD4 clonotypes, around 4.7%, turned up in common across several donors.

With respect to this clone: As yet, its antigen is unknown.

The clonotype comes from a man younger than 35 in good health. Material for sequencing was naive CD8+ T cells sorted from blood. The gene calls are TRBV30 and TRBJ2-2, with 10 positions matching TRBD2. The DNA for the CDR3 is TGTGCCTGGCAATATCTAGCGGGAGAGGCCGGGGAGCTGTTTTTT. This translates into CAWQYLAGEAGELFF.